The rows below give T cell receptor beta chains drawn from one sample of a study of blood T cell repertoires in COVID-19. TCRdb's table, derived via immunoSEQ multiplex PCR, lists solely in-frame clones and lacks some. The table lists 150,000 to 160,000 clones, roughly 80% of them singletons. Sequencing input: peripheral blood. These receptors all stem from a woman aged 55 to 70 with COVID-19, enrolled during active disease. CDR3s include the opening cysteine and the closing phenylalanine or tryptophan. A D gene is named only where the DNA matches it firmly.

v_gene | d_gene | CDR3aa
TRBV6-6 | TRBD1 | CASSPGRADRGRLGYNSPLHF
TRBV20-1 | TRBD2 | CSAMGRGIQYF
TRBV12-5 | . | CASGLVLGGNGGYTF
TRBV3-1/TRBV3-2 | TRBD1 | CASNLQGSGNTEAFF
TRBV5-1 | . | CASAVRGSIEAFF
TRBV2 | TRBD1 | CASSEAKSWGDRNYYGYTF
TRBV19 | . | CASSAGLMNTEAFF
TRBV20-1 | . | CSASVGNTIYF
TRBV7-9 | . | CASSLPPVSTGELFF
TRBV27 | TRBD1 | CASSSTGDGYTF
TRBV27 | TRBD1 | CASSFGRGEGQPQHF
TRBV11-1 | . | CASSLVQKAYNEQFF
TRBV5-4 | TRBD2 | CASSLNSGGYNEQFF
TRBV27 | TRBD1 | CASSLEAGTGSQPQHF
TRBV2 | . | CASRRTRNTEAFF
TRBV5-5 | . | CASSLGGGRTEAFF
TRBV5-1 | TRBD1 | CASSSTGKGNTIYF
TRBV5-8 | . | CASSLAQGFSFNEKLFF
TRBV18 | . | CASSLGHLSGNTIYF
TRBV27 | TRBD1 | CASSFDRARSPLHF
TRBV5-1 | . | CASSFSPLSLTSTGELFF
TRBV7-3 | TRBD1 | CASSSTGVEKLFF
TRBV7-9 | . | CASSRGLLYGYTF
TRBV5-1 | . | CACGAGTDGELFF
TRBV3-1/TRBV3-2 | TRBD1 | CASSRDRGYVNSPLHF
TRBV3-1/TRBV3-2 | TRBD1 | CASSPPTGLSSYNEQFF
TRBV3-1/TRBV3-2 | . | CASSLTPRTEVNGYTF